One and the same sample provided the 32 T cell receptor beta chains below, sequenced in a study of blood T cell repertoires in COVID-19. The repertoire was sequenced with immunoSEQ multiplex PCR; TCRdb's copy has only in-frame clones and lacks some. The sample has fewer than 120,000 clones, 76% seen once. Material: peripheral blood. The receptors shown here come from a woman older than 75 with acute or convalescent COVID-19.

This chain connects TRBV4-2 to TRBJ1-4, with TRBD1 matching 9 bases. In germline, CDR1 is LGHNA, CDR2 YNFKEQ. The CDR3 has 17 residues. With V trimmed by 4 bases and J by 0 bases, 6 bases remained unmatched. The CDR3 region has the DNA TGTGCCAGCAGCCGAGGACAGGGGAAAGCAACTAATGAAAAACTGTTTTTT. This codes for CASSRGQGKATNEKLFF.

J is TRBJ2-7 and V is TRBV10-2; 9 positions agree with TRBD1. The CDR3 has 15 residues. The ends lost 4 bases at V and 4 bases at J; junction bases unmatched: 8. Germline lookup yields CDR1 WSHSY and CDR2 SAAADI. The CDR3 is CASSGPGQGVYEQYF. CDR3 DNA sequence: TGCGCCAGCAGTGGCCCGGGACAGGGAGTTTACGAGCAGTACTTC.

This sequence joins TRBV3-1 (or the pseudogene TRBV3-2) and TRBJ1-1; D is ambiguous. The CDR3 is made up of 14 amino acids. Germline V gene data show CDR1 as LGHDT and CDR2 as YNNKEL (reference sequence). Trimming pared 1 base from V and 4 bases from J, leaving 10 bases between. The DNA of the CDR3 is TGTGCCAGCAGCCAAGCTGAGGGAGTCACTGAAGCTTTCTTT. This encodes CASSQAEGVTEAFF.

This chain connects TRBV2 to TRBJ2-5; 9 nucleotides align to TRBD2. CDR1 is SNHLY and CDR2 is FYNNEI in the germline V gene. The V segment lost 4 bases and the J segment 5 bases; nucleotides outside the gene matches: 8. The length of the CDR3 is 15 residues. CDR3 sequence: CASSGSGLAGETQYF. The CDR3 DNA is TGTGCCAGCAGTGGTTCGGGACTAGCTGGGGAGACCCAGTACTTC.

This clone came up once. The V gene is TRBV28, the J gene TRBJ1-1; possibly TRBD1 for D (6 bases). CDR3 length equals 13 residues. Germline lookup yields CDR1 MDHEN and CDR2 SYDVKM. V was cut by 2 bases and J by 6 bases, with 10 bases left in between. CDR3 in amino acids: CASSLQGTPEAFF. Here the CDR3 DNA reads TGTGCCAGCAGTTTACAGGGGACCCCTGAAGCTTTCTTT.

The rearrangement joins TRBV10-1 to TRBJ2-2; 7 bases fit TRBD2. CDR1 WNHNN and CDR2 SYGVQD come from the germline V gene (reference sequence). V was pared by 8 bases and J by 4 bases, with 7 bases of the junction left unmatched. This CDR3 contains 14 residues. The CDR3 coding sequence is TGCGCCAGCGGCGGGGGAAGCGGCACCGGGGAGCTGTTTTTT. Its protein is CASGGGSGTGELFF.

This chain connects TRBV19 to TRBJ2-1; no reliable D call. CDR3 length: 15 amino acids. The germline V and J ends were trimmed by 2 bases and 3 bases, with 11 bases remaining between them. The germline V gene encodes CDR1 LNHDA and CDR2 SQIVND (reference sequence). The CDR3 DNA reads TGTGCCAGTAGTATACAATTTAACAACTACAATGAGCAGTTCTTC. It yields the protein CASSIQFNNYNEQFF.

This clone was found many times. The CDR3 protein is CASSPGRSRGYTF. The CDR3 DNA reads as TGTGCCAGCAGTCCCGGGAGATCAAGGGGCTACACCTTC. The gene calls are TRBV6-5 and TRBJ1-2, with D uncertain. The germline V gene encodes CDR1 MNHEY and CDR2 SVGAGI. V was trimmed by 5 bases and J by 8 bases, leaving 15 bases between them. The CDR3 loop spans 13 amino acids.

This clone was recorded a few times. The chain couples TRBV7-6 to TRBJ2-1; D is uncertain. Germline CDR1 is SGHVS and CDR2 is FNYEAQ. There are 16 residues in the CDR3. Trimming took 1 base from V and 0 from J, leaving 10 bases between them. The CDR3 bases are TGTGCCAGCAGCTTAGTATTGGGCATCTCCTACAATGAGCAGTTCTTC. Translation: CASSLVLGISYNEQFF. Full variable domain (outside the CDR3, taken from reference TRBV7-6 and TRBJ2-1): GAGVSQSPRYKVTKRGQDVALRCDPISGHVSLYWYRQALGQGPEFLTYFNYEAQQDKSGLPNDRFSAERPEGSISTLTIQRTEQRDSAMYRCASSLVLGISYNEQFFGPGTRLTVL.

The CDR3 region has the DNA TGTGCCTGGAGCGATCCCAGGGCCGTAGGCAATCAGCCCCAGCATTTT. It codes for CAWSDPRAVGNQPQHF. The chain joins TRBV30 to TRBJ1-5; TRBD1 is a possible D gene (5 bases). Per the germline V gene, CDR1 is GTSNPN and CDR2 is SVGIG (reference sequence). This CDR3 spans 16 amino acids. The V end lost 3 bases, the J end lost 2 bases, and 17 bases lay between the germline ends.

This sequence joins TRBV6-2 or TRBV6-3 and TRBJ2-1; TRBD2 matches at 11 bases. This CDR3 is built from 15 residues. After removal of 5 bases from V and 6 bases from J, the junction contained 6 bases not matched to a gene. Germline V gene sequence: CDR1 MNHEY, CDR2 SVGEGT. CDR3 loop: CASSPRLAGSNEQFF. As DNA, the CDR3 is TGTGCCAGCAGTCCGCGACTAGCGGGGAGCAATGAGCAGTTCTTC.

This sequence joins TRBV28 and TRBJ2-5; D gene unclear. CDR1 MDHEN and CDR2 SYDVKM come from the germline V gene. CDR3 size: 12 residues. Trimming stripped 5 bases from V and 1 base from J, with 5 bases between. CDR3 protein: CASSPSQETQYF. CDR3 nucleotides: TGTGCCAGCAGTCCCTCCCAAGAGACCCAGTACTTC.

This clone came up a few times. The rearrangement links TRBV5-1 to TRBJ2-3; tentative D call: TRBD2 (5 bases). Germline CDR1 SGHRS, CDR2 YFSETQ. Trimming left V 4 bases short and J 6 bases short, with 18 bases between. The length of the CDR3 is 15 residues. The CDR3, as DNA: TGCGCCAGCAGCCAGGTGGACTTTCGTGGGGATACGCAGTATTTT. It codes for CASSQVDFRGDTQYF.

The rearrangement joins TRBV28 to TRBJ1-4, with 9 bases aligning to TRBD1. Germline CDR1 is MDHEN and CDR2 is SYDVKM. After removal of 5 bases from V and 4 bases from J, the junction contained 5 bases not matched to a gene. This CDR3 is built from 15 residues. The CDR3 spells CASSTPGQGNEKLFF. CDR3 nucleotides: TGTGCCAGCAGTACGCCGGGACAGGGTAATGAAAAACTGTTTTTT.

This chain joins TRBV2 and TRBJ1-5; 9 bases agree with TRBD1. J was trimmed by 2 bases and V by 6 bases; bases with no gene match: 5. From germline, CDR1 is SNHLY and CDR2 FYNNEI. This CDR3 is 15 amino acids long. CDR3: CASRMDRGRNQPQHF. DNA for the CDR3: TGTGCCAGCAGGATGGACAGGGGTCGCAATCAGCCCCAGCATTTT.

The chain uses TRBV19 and TRBJ2-1; the D is unclear. Trimming removed 7 bases at V and 6 bases at J, with 16 bases between. Per germline, CDR1 LNHDA and CDR2 SQIVND (reference sequence). The CDR3 extends over 14 amino acids. CDR3 residues: CASISELSGNEQFF. CDR3 in DNA: TGTGCCAGTATCTCAGAACTATCCGGCAATGAGCAGTTCTTC.

The chain combines TRBV7-8 with TRBJ1-4, with D unclear. Trimming removed 7 bases from V and 7 bases from J, with 16 bases in between. This CDR3 has 14 residues. Germline CDR1 reads SGHVS; CDR2 reads FQNEAQ. CDR3 amino acids: CASTPGSVGEKLFF. CDR3 coding DNA: TGTGCCAGCACCCCGGGTAGCGTGGGTGAAAAACTGTTTTTT.

J is TRBJ2-1 and V is TRBV5-1; 11 bases are shared with TRBD2. The CDR3 loop spans 15 amino acids. Germline loops: CDR1 SGHRS, CDR2 YFSETQ. The ends lost 4 bases at V and 3 bases at J; junction bases unmatched: 3. The CDR3 sequence is CASSTLAGVYNEQFF. CDR3 DNA: TGCGCCAGCAGCACACTAGCGGGAGTCTACAATGAGCAGTTCTTC.

The chain recombines TRBV10-3 with TRBJ2-2; 8 bases align to TRBD1. Trimming took 11 bases from V and 0 from J; bases not matched to a gene: 8. Germline V CDR1 and CDR2: ENHRY, SYGVKD. The CDR3 is made up of 15 amino acids. The CDR3 nucleotides are TGTGCCGCAACCGGACAGGGAGCGAACACCGGGGAGCTGTTTTTT. This translates into CAATGQGANTGELFF.

This clone was seen only a few times. V usage is TRBV3-1 (or the pseudogene TRBV3-2) and J usage is TRBJ2-5; TRBD1 agrees at 12 bases. Germline V gives CDR1 LGHDT, CDR2 YNNKEL (reference sequence). V lost 5 bases, J lost 4 bases, and 14 bases stayed unmatched. The CDR3 runs 18 residues. The CDR3 DNA reads as TGTGCCAGCAGCTCCCCCGGGCGGGACAGGGGGCGCGGAGAGACCCAGTACTTC. Residues: CASSSPGRDRGRGETQYF.

This chain connects TRBV12-3 or TRBV12-4 to TRBJ1-2; TRBD1 is a possible D gene (6 bases). The V end lost 5 bases, the J end lost 6 bases, and 13 bases lay between the germline ends. The CDR3 consists of 13 residues. CDR3 sequence reads: CASSAGVSHGYTF. CDR3 bases: TGTGCCAGCAGTGCAGGGGTGTCGCATGGCTACACCTTC.

The V gene is TRBV25-1, the J gene TRBJ1-2, with D maybe TRBD1 (6 bases). Germline CDR1 MGHDK, CDR2 SYGVNS. The V gene lost 3 bases and the J gene lost 8 bases, with 19 bases spanning the gap. The CDR3 consists of 15 residues. The CDR3: CASSDPGVQRGGYTF. The DNA for the CDR3 is TGTGCCAGCAGTGATCCAGGGGTACAAAGGGGAGGCTACACCTTC.

The rearrangement joins TRBV23-1 to TRBJ2-2; 12 bases line up with TRBD2. TRBV23-1 is assigned to the ORF class and has an uncertain function. V was clipped by 3 bases and J by 2 bases; unmatched bases: 19. The CDR3 has 22 amino acids. The CDR3 nucleotides read TGCGCCAGCAGTCAGCGGCCCACTGGGACTAGCGGGCGTGGGGCCAACACCGGGGAGCTGTTTTTT. It yields the protein CASSQRPTGTSGRGANTGELFF.

This chain uses TRBV18 with TRBJ1-4, with D possibly being TRBD1 (6 bases). From germline, CDR1 is KGHSH and CDR2 LQKENI. Trimming removed 4 bases at V and 2 bases at J, with 8 bases between. The length of the CDR3 is 14 residues. CDR3 sequence (DNA): TGTGCCAGCTCACTACAGGGTACTAATGAAAAACTGTTTTTT. This codes for CASSLQGTNEKLFF.

The rearrangement uses TRBV2 and TRBJ1-1; D remains unclear. Germline loops: CDR1 SNHLY, CDR2 FYNNEI. The CDR3 totals 16 residues. Trimming took 7 bases from V and 5 from J, leaving 23 bases between them. In nucleotides, the CDR3 is TGTGCCAGCACCCTTTTAATTCCGGAGGGAGGGACTGAAGCTTTCTTT. Translation: CASTLLIPEGGTEAFF.

This chain joins TRBV20-1 and TRBJ2-3; the D gene is possibly TRBD2 (6 bases). The CDR3 is 15 amino acids. Germline lookup yields CDR1 DFQATT and CDR2 SNEGSKA (reference sequence). V dropped 3 bases and J dropped 7 bases, with 20 bases sitting between them. CDR3 DNA sequence: TGCAGTGCTAGTCGGGCAGCGGGTCCGGGGAATACGCAGTATTTT. Translation: CSASRAAGPGNTQYF.

The sample holds many counts of this clone. V usage is TRBV10-3 and J usage is TRBJ2-2, with 10 bases that match TRBD2. The CDR3 totals 16 residues. V was pared by 3 bases and J by 5 bases, with 6 bases of the junction left unmatched. Germline V lookup: CDR1 ENHRY, CDR2 SYGVKD. CDR3 sequence reads: CAISETLAGVTGELFF. The DNA of the CDR3 is TGTGCCATCAGTGAAACCCTAGCGGGAGTTACCGGGGAGCTGTTTTTT.

The chain uses TRBV19 and TRBJ2-1, with 9 bases fitting TRBD2. The germline CDR1 and CDR2 sequences are LNHDA and SQIVND (reference sequence). This CDR3 has 16 amino acids. The V and J ends lost 5 bases and 2 bases, in that order; junction bases with no gene match: 7. This chain's CDR3 is CASSELAGSTYNEQFF. The DNA of the CDR3 is TGTGCCAGTAGTGAACTAGCGGGCTCAACCTACAATGAGCAGTTCTTC.

The chain joins TRBV7-2 to TRBJ2-3, with 11 bases aligning to TRBD1. With 5 bases clipped from V and 7 bases from J, the junction kept 5 bases outside the gene matches. The CDR3 totals 14 residues. Per germline, CDR1 SGHTA and CDR2 FQGNSA. The CDR3 region is CASSAGQGGNTQYF. DNA of the CDR3: TGTGCCAGCAGCGCGGGACAGGGGGGAAATACGCAGTATTTT.

This chain joins TRBV4-3 and TRBJ2-2; TRBD1 is a possible D gene (6 bases). This CDR3 has 15 amino acids. Per germline, CDR1 LGHNA and CDR2 YSLEER. The CDR3 sequence is CPPSRLGQNTGELFF. The CDR3 nucleotides are TGCCCCCCCAGCCGACTGGGACAGAACACCGGGGAGCTGTTTTTT.

This chain's CDR3 is CASSPRTVYEQYF. The CDR3 coding sequence is TGTGCCAGCAGTCCAAGGACAGTTTACGAGCAGTACTTC. The chain combines TRBV28 with TRBJ2-7; possibly TRBD1 for D (6 bases). Germline V CDR1 and CDR2: MDHEN, SYDVKM. With 5 bases removed from V and 4 bases from J, the gap between germline ends came to 12 bases. This CDR3 has 13 residues.

This rearrangement joins TRBV23-1 to TRBJ1-5; possible D gene TRBD1, 6 bases. TRBV23-1 is assigned to the ORF class and has an uncertain function. The CDR3 consists of 14 residues. Trimming shortened V by 6 bases and J by 1 base, and 10 bases separated the two germline ends. In DNA form, the CDR3 reads TGCGCCAGCAGCCAGGGGAACAGCAATCAGCCCCAGCATTTT. It specifies CASSQGNSNQPQHF.